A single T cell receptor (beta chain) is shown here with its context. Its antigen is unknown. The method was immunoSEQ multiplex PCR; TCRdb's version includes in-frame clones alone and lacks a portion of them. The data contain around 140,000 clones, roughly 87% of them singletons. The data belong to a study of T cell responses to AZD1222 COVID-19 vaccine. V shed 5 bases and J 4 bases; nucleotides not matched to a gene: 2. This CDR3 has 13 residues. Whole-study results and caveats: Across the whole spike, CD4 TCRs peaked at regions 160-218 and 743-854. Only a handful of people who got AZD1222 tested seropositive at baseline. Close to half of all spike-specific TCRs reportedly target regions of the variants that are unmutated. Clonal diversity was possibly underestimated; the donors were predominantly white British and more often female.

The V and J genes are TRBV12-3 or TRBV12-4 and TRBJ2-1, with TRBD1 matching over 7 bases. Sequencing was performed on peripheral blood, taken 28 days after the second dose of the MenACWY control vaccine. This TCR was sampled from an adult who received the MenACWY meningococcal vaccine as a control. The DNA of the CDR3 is TGTGCCAGCAGTATGACAGGGTACAATGAGCAGTTCTTC. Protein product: CASSMTGYNEQFF.